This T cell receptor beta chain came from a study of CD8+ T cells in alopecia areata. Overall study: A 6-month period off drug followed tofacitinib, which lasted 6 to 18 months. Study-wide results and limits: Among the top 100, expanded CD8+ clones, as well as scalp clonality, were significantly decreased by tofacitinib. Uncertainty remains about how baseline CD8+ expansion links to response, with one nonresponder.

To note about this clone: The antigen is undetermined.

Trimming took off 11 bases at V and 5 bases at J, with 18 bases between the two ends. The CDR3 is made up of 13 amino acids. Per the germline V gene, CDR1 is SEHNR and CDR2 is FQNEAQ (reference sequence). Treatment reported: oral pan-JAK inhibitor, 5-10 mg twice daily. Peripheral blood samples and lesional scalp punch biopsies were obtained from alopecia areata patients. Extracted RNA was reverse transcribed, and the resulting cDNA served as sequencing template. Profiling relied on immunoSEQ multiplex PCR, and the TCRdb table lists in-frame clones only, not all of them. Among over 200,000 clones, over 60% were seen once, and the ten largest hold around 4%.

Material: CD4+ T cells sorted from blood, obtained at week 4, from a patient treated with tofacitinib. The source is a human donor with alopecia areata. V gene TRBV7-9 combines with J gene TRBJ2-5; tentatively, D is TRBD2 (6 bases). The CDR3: CAGAWRGGETQYF. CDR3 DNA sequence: TGTGCCGGTGCGTGGCGGGGCGGCGAGACCCAGTACTTC.